The next 19 T cell receptor beta chains were all read from a single sample in a study of memory CD8 T cells in hepatitis C reinfection. Stated time point: peak reinfection, 3 to 8 weeks after reinfection detection. The sorted cells went straight to TCR sequencing with no prior in vitro expansion. Method: immunoSEQ multiplex PCR; TCRdb's copy keeps in-frame clones and lacks some. The table records fewer than 50,000 clones, approximately 90% of them present only once. Sequencing was carried out using naive CD8+ T cells sorted from blood. These receptors all stem from a man aged 18 to 29 with hepatitis C virus infection.

The chain carries TRBV7-9 and TRBJ2-1, with 11 bases matching TRBD1. Germline CDR1 SEHNR, CDR2 FQNEAQ (reference sequence). V lost 1 base to trimming and J lost 9 bases; unmatched junction nucleotides: 8. The CDR3 totals 16 residues. The CDR3 region has the DNA TGTGCCAGCAGCTTAGATGGACAGGGGGCGTTTCCTGAGCAGTTCTTC. It is translated as CASSLDGQGAFPEQFF.

The chain employs TRBV6-4 and TRBJ2-1, with D perhaps matching TRBD2 (5 bases). The germline gives CDR1 MRHNA, CDR2 SNTAGT. V was cut by 5 bases and J by 6 bases, with 20 bases left in between. The CDR3 consists of 16 residues. The CDR3 DNA sequence: TGTGCCAGCAGTCCCCGAGGGAGTTTGCCACCCAATGAGCAGTTCTTC. It yields the protein CASSPRGSLPPNEQFF.

V usage is TRBV7-8 and J usage is TRBJ1-1, with TRBD1 identical over 7 bases. The CDR3 spans 13 residues. Trimming took 6 bases from V and 6 from J; bases not matched to a gene: 7. The V gene's germline CDR1 is SGHVS and CDR2 FQNEAQ. The CDR3 region has the DNA TGTGCCAGCAGTAGGGGGCCTCCTTCTGAAGCTTTCTTT. Protein sequence: CASSRGPPSEAFF.

The chain combines TRBV13 with TRBJ1-6; a possible D gene is TRBD1 (6 bases). The CDR3 consists of 15 residues. Germline assignment: CDR1 PRHDT and CDR2 FYEKMQ (reference sequence). The V and J ends lost 3 bases and 9 bases respectively, with 15 bases between them. The CDR3 DNA sequence: TGTGCCAGCAGCTTGCAACAGGGAACGGGTTCACCCCTCCACTTT. Its translation: CASSLQQGTGSPLHF.

This clone occurred once. The gene calls are TRBV5-4 and TRBJ2-7, with D maybe TRBD2 (5 bases). V gave up 3 bases and J gave up 3 bases, with 7 bases separating them. There are 12 residues in the CDR3. In germline, CDR1 is SGHNT, CDR2 YYREEE (reference sequence). CDR3 amino acids: CASSSGVYEQYF. The CDR3 coding sequence is TGTGCCAGCAGCTCCGGGGTCTACGAGCAGTACTTC.

This chain uses TRBV5-1 with TRBJ2-7; 7 bases line up with TRBD2. After removal of 6 bases from V and 2 bases from J, the junction contained 14 bases not matched to a gene. Germline values: CDR1 SGHRS, CDR2 YFSETQ. The CDR3 sequence is 16 residues long. CDR3 DNA sequence: TGCGCCAGCAAAGCTTGGATGGGGGAGGGCACCTACGAGCAGTACTTC. This sequence encodes CASKAWMGEGTYEQYF. The full variable domain, with the rest looked up from reference TRBV5-1 and TRBJ2-7, is KAGVTQTPRYLIKTRGQQVTLSCSPISGHRSVSWYQQTPGQGLQFLFEYFSETQRNKGNFPGRFSGRQFSNSRSEMNVSTLELGDSALYLCASKAWMGEGTYEQYFGPGTRLTVT.

The chain recombines TRBV2 with TRBJ2-5; 7 bases align to TRBD1. V trimming: 10 bases; J trimming: 5 bases; junction bases outside the gene matches: 7. CDR3 size: 12 residues. CDR1 and CDR2 (germline): SNHLY, FYNNEI. CDR3 bases: TGTGCCATACAGGGGCCGGGGGAGACCCAGTACTTC. Protein product: CAIQGPGETQYF.

The chain links TRBV28 to TRBJ2-1; D is possibly TRBD1 (6 bases). This CDR3 contains 13 residues. The germline V gene encodes CDR1 MDHEN and CDR2 SYDVKM. Trimming stripped 6 bases from V and 4 bases from J, with 10 bases between. The CDR3 region is CASSGQPYNEQFF. CDR3 sequence (DNA): TGTGCCAGCAGCGGACAGCCGTACAATGAGCAGTTCTTC.

CDR3 protein: CASSFPAGGGSYNEQFF. Written as DNA, the CDR3 is TGTGCCAGCAGCTTCCCGGCTGGGGGGGGCTCCTACAATGAGCAGTTCTTC. The chain joins TRBV11-2 to TRBJ2-1; 7 bases line up with TRBD2. The trim removed 3 bases at V and 0 bases at J, leaving 8 bases unmatched. In germline, CDR1 is SGHAT, CDR2 FQNNGV. The CDR3 sequence is 17 residues long. Full variable domain (rest looked up from reference TRBV11-2 and TRBJ2-1): EAGVAQSPRYKIIEKRQSVAFWCNPISGHATLYWYQQILGQGPKLLIQFQNNGVVDDSQLPKDRFSAERLKGVDSTLKIQPAKLEDSAVYLCASSFPAGGGSYNEQFFGPGTRLTVL.

This chain joins TRBV6-4 and TRBJ2-1; 10 nucleotides agree with TRBD2. This CDR3 is 15 amino acids long. V shed 2 bases, J shed 8 bases, and the junction held 6 bases outside the gene matches. The germline V gene has CDR1 MRHNA and CDR2 SNTAGT. The chain's CDR3 is CASSDEAGGGHEQFF. CDR3 bases: TGTGCCAGCAGTGACGAAGCGGGAGGGGGCCATGAGCAGTTCTTC.

The chain links TRBV4-2 to TRBJ2-1, with 8 bases identical to TRBD2. The CDR3 consists of 15 residues. CDR1 and CDR2 (germline): LGHNA, YNFKEQ. Trimming cost V 1 base and J 8 bases; bases outside gene matches: 7. The CDR3 region is CASSQATSGAYEQFF. CDR3 coding DNA: TGTGCCAGCAGCCAAGCTACTAGCGGAGCGTATGAGCAGTTCTTC.

The chain recombines TRBV6-5 with TRBJ2-1; TRBD1 might be the D (5 bases). This CDR3 region has 16 residues. The ends were cut back, 2 bases at V and 4 bases at J, with 15 bases in the middle. Germline CDR1 reads MNHEY; CDR2 reads SVGAGI. The CDR3 nucleotides are TGTGCCAGCAGTTACGAGGCGTGGGGCCCTTACAATGAGCAGTTCTTC. Encoded protein: CASSYEAWGPYNEQFF.

The chain combines TRBV6-5 with TRBJ2-5, with 7 bases identical to TRBD2. The V gene end was trimmed by 2 bases and the J gene end by 1 base; junction bases not matched to a gene: 4. The CDR3 totals 15 residues. Per the germline V gene, CDR1 is MNHEY and CDR2 is SVGAGI. CDR3 DNA sequence: TGTGCCAGCAGTTACAGGGCTAGCGGCCAAGAGACCCAGTACTTC. It yields the protein CASSYRASGQETQYF.

In its sample, this clone was seen once. The chain is built from TRBV19 and TRBJ2-1, with 8 bases aligning to TRBD2. This CDR3 has 17 amino acids. Germline loops: CDR1 LNHDA, CDR2 SQIVND (reference sequence). V dropped 3 bases and J dropped 2; count of bases not matched to a gene: 9. This CDR3 is CASSITGGRMTYNEQFF. CDR3 sequence (DNA): TGTGCCAGTAGTATCACCGGCGGGAGGATGACCTACAATGAGCAGTTCTTC.

This chain uses TRBV10-2 with TRBJ2-5; D may be TRBD2 (6 bases). The germline V gene encodes CDR1 WSHSY and CDR2 SAAADI. The CDR3 sequence is 14 residues long. The ends were cut back, 2 bases at V and 4 bases at J, with 11 bases in the middle. DNA of the CDR3: TGCGCCAGCAGTGAGACGGGGGTTGCAGAGACCCAGTACTTC. This translates into CASSETGVAETQYF.

This chain links TRBV29-1 with TRBJ2-1; D is ambiguous. The CDR3 totals 12 residues. CDR1 and CDR2 (germline): SQVTM, ANQGSEA. V dropped 4 bases and J dropped 3 bases, with 7 bases sitting between them. In DNA form, the CDR3 reads TGCAGCGTTGGCGACAACTACAATGAGCAGTTCTTC. Its translation is CSVGDNYNEQFF.

The chain employs TRBV7-9 and TRBJ2-5, with TRBD1 identical over 10 bases. The germline V gene has CDR1 SEHNR and CDR2 FQNEAQ (reference sequence). After removal of 6 bases from V and 4 bases from J, the junction contained 5 bases not matched to a gene. CDR3 length: 14 residues. CDR3 loop: CASRGDRGTETQYF. Written as DNA, the CDR3 is TGTGCCAGCAGGGGGGACAGGGGAACAGAGACCCAGTACTTC.

The rearrangement links TRBV6-5 to TRBJ2-1; TRBD2 matches at 10 bases. Looked up from germline, CDR1 is MNHEY and CDR2 is SVGAGI. The CDR3 runs to 13 residues. J lost 8 bases, V lost 8 bases, and 6 bases had no gene match. In DNA, the CDR3 is TGTGCCAGCCGACTAGCGGGTGATGATGAGCAGTTCTTC. As protein: CASRLAGDDEQFF.

The chain uses TRBV29-1 and TRBJ2-7; maybe TRBD2 (5 bases). Germline V CDR1 and CDR2: SQVTM, ANQGSEA. This CDR3 comprises 11 residues. Deletions cut 7 bases from V and 5 bases from J, with 12 bases between. DNA for the CDR3: TGCAGCGCGGGGTTAATACACGAGCAGTACTTC. Translation gives CSAGLIHEQYF.